The 7 T cell receptor beta chains below come from one sample, sequenced in a study of T cells in Graves' hyperthyroidism and ophthalmopathy (dated by TCRdb to between 2017 and 2020). Library preparation employed multiplex PCR. Sequenced on an Illumina HiSeq 2000. TCR beta CDR3 regions were amplified from RNA transcripts. A first-round RT-PCR of the TCR CDR3 used the HTBI primer set with the Qiagen OneStep RT-PCR kit. The public reads were reanalyzed by TCRdb: fastp trimming at Q25, MiXCR alignment, in-frame beta chains only. A single entry per CDR3 protein holds the most common genes and DNA from its merged rows. The table for this sample lists over 250,000 distinct CDR3 sequences; less than 30% of them were counted only once. The ten largest clones capture around 28% of the sample. Sequences were obtained from blood. All receptors derive from a man between 40 and 49 years old with Graves' hyperthyroidism that later progressed to Graves' ophthalmopathy.

This clonotype was seen at least ten times. This chain connects TRBV2 to TRBJ1-2; D is unresolved. Trimming removed 3 bases at V and 2 bases at J, with 7 bases between. The germline V gene encodes CDR1 SNHLY and CDR2 FYNNEI. CDR3 length equals 13 residues. CDR3 amino acids: CASSEAANYGYTF. The CDR3 DNA reads TGTGCCAGCAGTGAGGCAGCAAACTATGGCTACACCTTC.

This clonotype was recorded at least ten times. The chain uses TRBV18 and TRBJ2-2; D call uncertain. The CDR3 spans 13 residues. Trimming removed 3 bases from V and 1 base from J, with 3 bases in between. CDR1 is KGHSH and CDR2 is LQKENI in the germline V gene. The DNA for the CDR3 is TGTGCCAGCTCACCGATGAACACCGGGGAGCTGTTTTTT. Protein: CASSPMNTGELFF.

This clonotype has a count of ten or more. The chain recombines TRBV11-2 with TRBJ2-7, with 9 bases identical to TRBD1. This CDR3 comprises 14 residues. Germline V gene lookup returns CDR1 SGHAT and CDR2 FQNNGV. V gave up 5 bases and J gave up 5 bases; unmatched junction bases: 7. The CDR3 region is CASSVPGQGDEQYF. In nucleotides, the CDR3 is TGTGCCAGCAGCGTACCGGGACAGGGAGACGAGCAGTACTTC.

The CDR3: CASSQVQGPGNQPQHF. The CDR3 nucleotides are TGTGCCAGCAGCCAAGTACAGGGTCCTGGCAATCAGCCCCAGCATTTT. The V call is TRBV4-2, the J call TRBJ1-5; a possible D gene is TRBD1 (6 bases). The germline gives CDR1 LGHNA, CDR2 YNFKEQ. CDR3 length: 16 amino acids. Deletions cut 1 base from V and 2 bases from J, with 12 bases between.

The V gene is TRBV20-1, the J gene TRBJ2-4; no clear D gene. Germline lookup yields CDR1 DFQATT and CDR2 SNEGSKA (reference sequence). The CDR3 totals 13 residues. Trimming pared 1 base from V and 1 base from J, leaving 5 bases between. CDR3 nucleotides: TGCAGTGCTAGAGGGGTTGCCAAAAACATTCAGTACTTC. Amino acid sequence: CSARGVAKNIQYF.

V gene TRBV4-1 combines with J gene TRBJ2-4; D ambiguous. The CDR3 loop spans 18 amino acids. V dropped 0 bases and J dropped 1 base, with 16 bases sitting between them. Germline V gene lookup returns CDR1 MGHRA and CDR2 YSYEKL. The CDR3 nucleotides are TGCGCCAGCAGCCAAGATGGAGCCCTCTTTATGGCCAAAAACATTCAGTACTTC. It yields the protein CASSQDGALFMAKNIQYF.

This clonotype was counted at least ten times. The J gene is TRBJ1-1, the V gene TRBV11-2; TRBD1 matches at 9 bases. The CDR3 covers 13 residues. Germline V gene sequence: CDR1 SGHAT, CDR2 FQNNGV. The V gene end was trimmed by 4 bases and the J gene end by 8 bases; junction bases not matched to a gene: 5. DNA of the CDR3: TGTGCCAGCAGCTGGGACAGGGCCTTCGAAGCTTTCTTT. Its translation: CASSWDRAFEAFF.